This T cell receptor beta chain derives from a study of response to subunit inactivated influenza vaccine. TCRdb reanalysed the RT-PCR reads using MiXCR and keeps one entry per CDR3 protein. The sample records some 190,000 distinct CDR3 sequences, approximately 15% being singletons. Broader study findings: Authors suggested few new T cells are recruited by each seasonal influenza vaccination.

This clonotype was counted a few times. Its target is not known. The input for sequencing was CD8+ T cells sorted from PBMCs, taken 5 days after vaccination. The TCR was taken from a man aged 45-60 years who received an inactivated influenza vaccine.

CDR3 sequence (DNA): TGTGCCAGCAGTGACCCGGGGGGACGTTCACCCCTCCACTTT. Amino acid sequence: CASSDPGGRSPLHF. The V gene is TRBV2, the J gene TRBJ1-6, with D tentatively TRBD1 (5 bases). The CDR3 loop spans 14 amino acids. V shed 3 bases and J shed 9 bases, with 12 bases lying between them. Germline V gene sequence: CDR1 SNHLY, CDR2 FYNNEI.